The rows below give T cell receptor beta chains drawn from one sample of a study of CD8 T cells in ankylosing spondylitis. TCRdb ran MiXCR on the 5' RACE reads and lists one entry per CDR3 protein. The sample lists some 200,000 distinct CDR3 sequences, roughly 12% seen once, with more than 15% in the top ten. The source material was blood, either unsorted or a sorted T cell fraction (not recorded which). Source of these receptors: a male donor with ankylosing spondylitis or in good health (not recorded which). CDR3s include the opening cysteine and the closing phenylalanine or tryptophan. A D gene is named only where the DNA matches it firmly. Size is omitted from some rows. Given values are once, few, many or a class for expanded clones.

clone_size,j_call,d_call,v_call,cdr3_aa,cdr3_nt
many,TRBJ2-5,-,TRBV5-1,CASSLDYQETQYF,TGCGCCAGCAGCCTGGACTACCAAGAGACCCAGTACTTC
few,TRBJ2-5,TRBD1,TRBV2,CASSDGTGEFETQYF,TGTGCCAGCAGTGATGGGACAGGGGAATTTGAGACCCAGTACTTC
-,TRBJ1-1,-,TRBV5-1,CASSLVPGGGDEAFF,TGCGCCAGCAGCTTGGTTCCCGGGGGCGGGGATGAAGCTTTCTTT
-,TRBJ2-3,-,TRBV12-3/TRBV12-4,CASTLTDVTDTQYF,TGTGCCAGCACCCTTACAGATGTCACAGATACGCAGTATTTT
-,TRBJ2-6,-,TRBV6-1,CASSVSSGANVLTF,TGTGCCAGCAGTGTTAGCTCTGGGGCCAACGTCCTGACTTTC
few,TRBJ2-3,TRBD2,TRBV20-1,CSARDRGGADTQYF,TGCAGTGCTAGAGATCGGGGGGGGGCTGATACGCAGTATTTT
few,TRBJ2-1,TRBD2,TRBV7-9,CASSSPSGPSYNEQFF,TGTGCCAGCAGCTCCCCTAGCGGGCCCTCCTACAATGAGCAGTTCTTC
-,TRBJ1-1,-,TRBV14,CASSQARGTEAFF,TGTGCCAGCAGCCAAGCCAGGGGCACTGAAGCTTTCTTT
few,TRBJ2-2,-,TRBV12-5,CASGLGLGAGELFF,TGTGCTAGTGGTTTGGGGCTGGGGGCCGGGGAGCTGTTTTTT
many,TRBJ2-1,-,TRBV11-3,CASSPRTEEQFF,TGTGCCAGCAGCCCACGTACCGAAGAGCAGTTCTTC
many,TRBJ2-1,-,TRBV4-1,CASSLRDGSYNEQFF,TGCGCCAGCAGCCTCCGGGACGGATCATACAATGAGCAGTTCTTC
-,TRBJ1-1,-,TRBV3-1,CASSQDLEPNTEAFF,TGTGCCAGCAGCCAAGATCTAGAGCCCAACACTGAAGCTTTCTTT
-,TRBJ1-1,-,TRBV3-1,CASCQGFAGYTEAFF,TGTGCCAGCTGCCAAGGTTTCGCAGGGTACACTGAAGCTTTCTTT
-,TRBJ2-1,-,TRBV11-2,CASSDLGVSSYNEQFF,TGTGCCAGCAGCGACCTGGGGGTTAGCTCCTACAATGAGCAGTTCTTC
many,TRBJ1-1,-,TRBV25-1,CASIEGWSTEAFF,TGTGCCAGCATAGAAGGGTGGTCCACTGAAGCTTTCTTT
few,TRBJ2-1,TRBD2,TRBV3-1,CASSQWSSGSNEQFF,TGTGCCAGCAGCCAGTGGTCTAGCGGGAGCAATGAGCAGTTCTTC
few,TRBJ2-7,-,TRBV7-9,CASSLEWDEQYF,TGTGCCAGCAGCTTAGAATGGGACGAGCAGTACTTC
many,TRBJ2-1,-,TRBV5-1,CASSLATGLEWEQFF,TGCGCCAGCAGCTTGGCCACGGGGCTGGAGTGGGAGCAGTTCTTC
-,TRBJ2-1,TRBD2,TRBV20-1,CSARGWGGGSTYNEQFF,TGCAGTGCTAGGGGTTGGGGCGGCGGGAGCACCTACAATGAGCAGTTCTTC
-,TRBJ1-1,-,TRBV7-6,CASSLTPGREALKTGAFF,TGTGCCAGCAGCTTAACCCCGGGGAGGGAGGCCCTTAAAACCGGAGCTTTCTTT
-,TRBJ2-7,-,TRBV19,CASSRDIISYEQYF,TGTGCCAGTAGTCGGGACATTATTTCCTACGAGCAGTACTTC
few,TRBJ2-2,TRBD2,TRBV2,CASSFQPSGGADTGELFF,TGTGCCAGCAGTTTCCAGCCGAGCGGGGGGGCCGACACCGGGGAGCTGTTTTTT
-,TRBJ2-3,TRBD2,TRBV9,CASSVMFSGGTDTQYF,TGTGCCAGCAGCGTAATGTTTAGCGGGGGCACAGATACGCAGTATTTT
few,TRBJ2-1,TRBD2,TRBV29-1,CSAAPGGSQYNEQFF,TGCAGCGCTGCGCCGGGCGGGAGTCAATACAATGAGCAGTTCTTC
few,TRBJ2-2,TRBD2,TRBV10-3,CAISDPGEGNTGELFF,TGTGCCATCAGTGACCCCGGGGAGGGCAACACCGGGGAGCTGTTTTTT
few,TRBJ1-1,-,TRBV5-5,CASSVMTGMNTEAFF,TGTGCCAGCAGCGTAATGACAGGCATGAACACTGAAGCTTTCTTT
few,TRBJ2-7,-,TRBV10-2,CASSESGQRELGEQYF,TGCGCCAGCAGTGAGTCAGGGCAGAGGGAGTTGGGCGAGCAGTACTTC
-,TRBJ1-1,-,TRBV12-3/TRBV12-4,CASSSSFGVLTEAFF,TGTGCCAGCAGCTCCTCGTTCGGGGTTCTAACTGAAGCTTTCTTT
many,TRBJ1-1,TRBD1,TRBV29-1,CSAGQMNTEAFF,TGCAGCGCGGGACAGATGAACACTGAAGCTTTCTTT
few,TRBJ2-7,-,TRBV3-1,CASSQDITGTEQYF,TGTGCCAGCAGCCAAGATATTACGGGTACGGAGCAGTACTTC
-,TRBJ2-7,-,TRBV15,CATSRERTYEQYF,TGTGCCACCAGCAGAGAACGGACCTACGAGCAGTACTTC
-,TRBJ2-7,-,TRBV5-5,CASSLYTAEQYF,TGTGCCAGCAGCTTGTATACTGCGGAGCAGTACTTC
-,TRBJ2-6,-,TRBV20-1,CSAPPDGTSSSGANVLTF,TGCAGTGCTCCCCCTGACGGGACTTCCAGCTCTGGGGCCAACGTCCTGACTTTC
many,TRBJ2-7,TRBD2,TRBV4-1,CASSQASGAPYEQYF,TGCGCCAGCAGCCAAGCTAGCGGGGCGCCCTACGAGCAGTACTTC
few,TRBJ2-2,TRBD2,TRBV5-1,CASSLDILAGDLAGELFF,TGCGCCAGCAGCTTGGACATACTAGCGGGAGATCTCGCCGGGGAGCTGTTTTTT
-,TRBJ1-5,-,TRBV19,CASTGSNQPQHF,TGTGCCAGTACCGGTAGCAATCAGCCCCAGCATTTT
many,TRBJ2-1,-,TRBV9,CASSVVTNFEQFF,TGTGCCAGCAGCGTAGTAACTAATTTTGAGCAGTTCTTC
many,TRBJ1-1,-,TRBV6-2/TRBV6-3,CASSYSYTEAFF,TGTGCCAGCAGTTACTCGTACACTGAAGCTTTCTTT
-,TRBJ1-3,-,TRBV7-9,CASSLEGHTIYF,TGTGCCAGCAGCTTAGAGGGGCACACCATATATTTT
-,TRBJ2-7,TRBD1,TRBV5-1,CASSPGQSSYEQYF,TGCGCCAGCAGCCCGGGACAGAGCTCCTACGAGCAGTACTTC
many,TRBJ2-7,TRBD2,TRBV29-1,CSVEGEESGLDPYEQYF,TGCAGCGTTGAAGGGGAAGAGTCGGGACTAGACCCCTACGAGCAGTACTTC
-,TRBJ2-5,-,TRBV20-1,CSAPTSQETQYF,TGCAGTGCTCCCACATCACAAGAGACCCAGTACTTC
-,TRBJ2-7,-,TRBV4-1,CASSQGGGLYEQYF,TGCGCCAGCAGCCAAGGAGGGGGATTATACGAGCAGTACTTC
-,TRBJ2-7,-,TRBV5-6,CASSHNRVSYEQYF,TGTGCCAGCAGTCACAACAGGGTCTCCTACGAGCAGTACTTC
few,TRBJ2-2,-,TRBV2,CASSETVSVGAGELFF,TGTGCCAGCAGTGAAACTGTCTCCGTTGGTGCCGGGGAGCTGTTTTTT
many,TRBJ1-2,-,TRBV20-1,CSAGDTADLLNYGYTF,TGCAGTGCTGGGGACACCGCCGATCTCCTCAACTATGGCTACACCTTC
many,TRBJ1-1,-,TRBV11-3,CASSSGAHGIEAFF,TGTGCCAGCAGTTCCGGGGCCCACGGAATAGAAGCTTTCTTT
-,TRBJ2-3,-,TRBV10-3,CAISEIGSSTDTQYF,TGTGCCATCAGTGAGATTGGCAGTTCCACAGATACGCAGTATTTT
-,TRBJ1-4,TRBD1,TRBV27,CASSSAGGTAVNEKLFF,TGTGCCAGCAGTTCCGCGGGAGGGACAGCCGTTAATGAAAAACTGTTTTTT
-,TRBJ1-3,-,TRBV7-8,CASSLLGGNSGNTIYF,TGTGCCAGCAGCTTGTTGGGGGGAAACTCTGGAAACACCATATATTTT
many,TRBJ1-2,-,TRBV15,CATSRDNSYGYTF,TGTGCCACCAGCAGAGATAACAGCTATGGCTACACCTTC
many,TRBJ1-5,-,TRBV6-1,CASSEIENQPQHF,TGTGCCAGCAGTGAAATTGAGAATCAGCCCCAGCATTTT
once,TRBJ1-1,-,TRBV6-4,CASGQQLNTEAFF,TGTGCCAGCGGACAGCAACTGAACACTGAAGCTTTCTTT
-,TRBJ2-1,-,TRBV11-2,CASGDPEYEQFF,TGTGCCTCAGGGGACCCGGAATATGAGCAGTTCTTC
many,TRBJ2-1,-,TRBV7-8,CASSLAMRASYNEQFF,TGTGCCAGCAGCTTAGCGATGAGGGCCTCCTACAATGAGCAGTTCTTC
few,TRBJ2-1,-,TRBV13,CASRRRENEQFF,TGTGCCAGCAGAAGGAGGGAGAATGAGCAGTTCTTC
-,TRBJ2-7,-,TRBV6-5,CASSYGYSYEQYF,TGTGCCAGCAGTTACGGGTACTCCTACGAGCAGTACTTC
few,TRBJ2-3,-,TRBV18,CASSPRTDLDTQYF,TGTGCCAGCTCACCACGGACGGACCTTGATACGCAGTATTTT
few,TRBJ2-2,-,TRBV6-5,CASSYGQGPGELFF,TGTGCCAGCAGTTACGGGCAGGGGCCCGGGGAGCTGTTTTTT
-,TRBJ2-3,-,TRBV20-1,CSASLPDTDTQYF,TGCAGTGCTTCATTACCGGACACAGATACGCAGTATTTT